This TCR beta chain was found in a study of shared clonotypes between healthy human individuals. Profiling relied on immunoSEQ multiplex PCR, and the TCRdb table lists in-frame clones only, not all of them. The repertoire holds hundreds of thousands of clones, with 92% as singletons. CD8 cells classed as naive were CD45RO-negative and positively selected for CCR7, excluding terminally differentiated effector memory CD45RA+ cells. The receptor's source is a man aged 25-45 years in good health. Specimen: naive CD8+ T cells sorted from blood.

CDR3 sequence: CASSFWQQTGELFF. The CDR3 DNA reads as TGTGCCAGCAGTTTTTGGCAGCAGACCGGGGAGCTGTTTTTT. The V gene is TRBV28, the J gene TRBJ2-2; unclear D gene. From germline, CDR1 is MDHEN and CDR2 SYDVKM. The CDR3 loop spans 14 amino acids. V was clipped by 3 bases and J by 5 bases, with 10 bases between them.